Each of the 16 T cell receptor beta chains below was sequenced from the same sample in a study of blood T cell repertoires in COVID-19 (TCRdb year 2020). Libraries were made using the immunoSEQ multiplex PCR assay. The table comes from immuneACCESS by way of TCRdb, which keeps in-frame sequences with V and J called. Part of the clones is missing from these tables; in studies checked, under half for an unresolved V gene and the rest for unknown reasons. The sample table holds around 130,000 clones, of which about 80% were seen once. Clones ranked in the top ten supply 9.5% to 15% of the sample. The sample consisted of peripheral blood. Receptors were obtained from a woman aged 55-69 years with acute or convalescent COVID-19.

In DNA form, the CDR3 reads TGTGCCTGGAGTGGACAGGACAATTCACCCCTCCACTTT. Translated, it gives CAWSGQDNSPLHF. The rearrangement joins TRBV30 to TRBJ1-6, with D perhaps TRBD1 (6 bases). There are 13 residues in the CDR3. Deletions cut 1 base from V and 7 bases from J, with 8 bases between. Germline-derived CDR1 and CDR2 are GTSNPN and SVGIG (reference sequence).

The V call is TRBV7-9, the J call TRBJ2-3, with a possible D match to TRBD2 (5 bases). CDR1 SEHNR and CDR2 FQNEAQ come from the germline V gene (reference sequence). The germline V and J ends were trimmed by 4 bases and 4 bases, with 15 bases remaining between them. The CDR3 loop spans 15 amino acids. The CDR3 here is CASSSGGSVADTQYF. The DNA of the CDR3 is TGTGCCAGCAGCTCCGGTGGGAGCGTCGCAGATACGCAGTATTTT.

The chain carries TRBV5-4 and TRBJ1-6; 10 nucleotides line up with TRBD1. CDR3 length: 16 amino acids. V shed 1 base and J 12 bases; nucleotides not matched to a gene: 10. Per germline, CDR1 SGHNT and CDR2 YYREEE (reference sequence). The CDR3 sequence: CASSLSPRTGGRPLHF. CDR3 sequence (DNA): TGTGCCAGCAGCTTGAGCCCAAGGACAGGGGGGAGACCCCTCCACTTT.

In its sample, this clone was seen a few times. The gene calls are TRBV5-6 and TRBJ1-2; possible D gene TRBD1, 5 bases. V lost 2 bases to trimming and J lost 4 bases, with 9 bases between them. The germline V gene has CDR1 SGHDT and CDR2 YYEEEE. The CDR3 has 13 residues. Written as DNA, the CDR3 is TGTGCCAGCAGCTTCGGGGGTACCTATGGCTACACCTTC. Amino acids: CASSFGGTYGYTF.

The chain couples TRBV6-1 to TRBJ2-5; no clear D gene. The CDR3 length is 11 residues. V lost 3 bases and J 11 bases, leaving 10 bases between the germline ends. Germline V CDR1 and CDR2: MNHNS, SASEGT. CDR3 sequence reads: CASSEGLMQYF. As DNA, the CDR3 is TGTGCCAGCAGTGAGGGCCTCATGCAGTACTTC.

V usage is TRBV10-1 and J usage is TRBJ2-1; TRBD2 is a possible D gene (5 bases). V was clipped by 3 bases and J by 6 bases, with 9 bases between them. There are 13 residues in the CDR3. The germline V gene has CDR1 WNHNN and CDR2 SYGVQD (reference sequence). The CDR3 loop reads CASSERGTNEQFF. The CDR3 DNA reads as TGCGCCAGCAGTGAACGGGGTACCAATGAGCAGTTCTTC.

The CDR3 DNA sequence: TGTGCCACCAGCAGAGACGGCGGGGTCACAGATACGCAGTATTTT. Translation: CATSRDGGVTDTQYF. The V gene is TRBV15, the J gene TRBJ2-3; TRBD2 is a possible D gene (6 bases). The CDR3 contains 15 residues. The germline V and J ends were trimmed by 0 bases and 2 bases, with 9 bases remaining between them. Germline V gene data show CDR1 as LNHNV and CDR2 as YYDKDF (reference sequence).

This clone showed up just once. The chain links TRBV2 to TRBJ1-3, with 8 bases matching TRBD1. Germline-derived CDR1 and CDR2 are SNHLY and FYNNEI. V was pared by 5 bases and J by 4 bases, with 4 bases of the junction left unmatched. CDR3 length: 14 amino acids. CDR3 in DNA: TGTGCCAGCAGTCTAGGACAGGGAGGAAACACCATATATTTT. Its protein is CASSLGQGGNTIYF.

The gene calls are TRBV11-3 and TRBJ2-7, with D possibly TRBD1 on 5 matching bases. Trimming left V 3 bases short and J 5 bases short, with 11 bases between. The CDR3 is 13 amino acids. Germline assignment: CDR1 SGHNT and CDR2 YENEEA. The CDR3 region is CASSFGQGNEQYF. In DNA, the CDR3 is TGTGCCAGCAGCTTTGGGCAGGGAAACGAGCAGTACTTC.

CDR3 protein: CASSGPDSCYTF. CDR3 in DNA: TGTGCCAGCAGCGGACCAGACAGCTGCTACACCTTC. The chain uses TRBV9 and TRBJ1-2, with D possibly TRBD1 on 5 matching bases. The CDR3 sequence is 12 residues long. V was shortened by 3 bases and J by 9 bases, with 12 bases between the two germline ends. The V gene's germline CDR1 is SGDLS and CDR2 YYNGEE. Based on the CDR3 plus reference TRBV9 and TRBJ1-2, the full variable domain is DSGVTQTPKHLITATGQRVTLRCSPRSGDLSVYWYQQSLDQGLQFLIQYYNGEERAKGNILERFSAQQFPDLHSELNLSSLELGDSALYFCASSGPDSCYTFGSGTRLTVV.

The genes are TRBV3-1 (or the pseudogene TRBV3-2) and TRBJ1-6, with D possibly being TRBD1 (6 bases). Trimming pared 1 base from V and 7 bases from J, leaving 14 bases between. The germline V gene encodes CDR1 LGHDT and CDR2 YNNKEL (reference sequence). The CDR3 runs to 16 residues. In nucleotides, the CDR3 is TGTGCCAGCAGCCAAGCCTTACAGGGAAACAATTCACCCCTCCACTTT. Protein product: CASSQALQGNNSPLHF.

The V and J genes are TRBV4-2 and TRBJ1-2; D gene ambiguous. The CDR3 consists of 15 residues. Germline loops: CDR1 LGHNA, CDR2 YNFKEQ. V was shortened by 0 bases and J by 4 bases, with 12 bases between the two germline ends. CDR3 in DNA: TGTGCCAGCAGCCAAGATTGGAGTCCCATCTATGGCTACACCTTC. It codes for CASSQDWSPIYGYTF.

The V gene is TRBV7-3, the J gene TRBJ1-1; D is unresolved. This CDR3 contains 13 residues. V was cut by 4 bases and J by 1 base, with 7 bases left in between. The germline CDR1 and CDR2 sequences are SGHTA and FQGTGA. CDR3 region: CASSSQQNTEAFF. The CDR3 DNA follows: TGTGCCAGCAGCTCACAGCAGAACACTGAAGCTTTCTTT.

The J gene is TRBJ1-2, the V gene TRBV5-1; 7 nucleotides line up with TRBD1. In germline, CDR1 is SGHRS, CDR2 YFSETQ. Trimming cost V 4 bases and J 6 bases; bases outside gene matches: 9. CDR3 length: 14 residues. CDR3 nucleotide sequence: TGCGCCAGCAGCCGAGAGAACAGGGGAGATGGCTACACCTTC. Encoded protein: CASSRENRGDGYTF.

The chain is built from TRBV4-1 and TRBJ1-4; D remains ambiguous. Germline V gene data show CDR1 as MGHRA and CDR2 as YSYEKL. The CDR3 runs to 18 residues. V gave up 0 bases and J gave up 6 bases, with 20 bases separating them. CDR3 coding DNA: TGCGCCAGCAGCCAAGATCGGTCCGGGAGCCCTGGGGATGAAAAACTGTTTTTT. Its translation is CASSQDRSGSPGDEKLFF.

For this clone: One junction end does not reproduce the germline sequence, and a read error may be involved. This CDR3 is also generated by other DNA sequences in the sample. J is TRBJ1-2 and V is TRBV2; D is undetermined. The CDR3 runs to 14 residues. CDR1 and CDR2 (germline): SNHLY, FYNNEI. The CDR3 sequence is CASSDGPPGYGYTF. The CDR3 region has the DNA TGTGCCAGTAGTGACGGCCCCCCGGGCTATGGCTACACCTTC. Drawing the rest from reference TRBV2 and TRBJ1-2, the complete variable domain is EPEVTQTPSHQVTQMGQEVILRCVPISNHLYFYWYRQILGQKVEFLVSFYNNEISEKSEIFDDQFSVERPDGSNFTLKIRSTKLEDSAMYFCASSDGPPGYGYTFGSGTRLTVV.